Following are 8 T cell receptor beta chains from one sample sequenced in a study of blood T cell repertoires in COVID-19. Profiled with immunoSEQ multiplex PCR; TCRdb holds only in-frame clones, not every one. The data show approximately 280,000 clones, 70% to 90% seen once. The sample comprised peripheral blood. The receptor set was obtained from a woman aged 70-85 years with acute or convalescent COVID-19.

J is TRBJ1-1 and V is TRBV11-2, with a weak D call TRBD1 (6 bases). V shed 5 bases and J shed 10 bases, with 14 bases lying between them. The CDR3 runs 12 residues. Germline V gene data show CDR1 as SGHAT and CDR2 as FQNNGV. Here the CDR3 reads CASSPQGTGAFF. CDR3 coding DNA: TGTGCCAGCAGCCCTCAGGGGACGGGAGCTTTCTTT.

This clone appeared once. The chain recombines TRBV7-3 with TRBJ1-1; possible D gene TRBD1, 5 bases. CDR1 is SGHTA, CDR2 FQGTGA, per germline. V was cut by 8 bases and J by 1 base, with 11 bases left in between. This CDR3 spans 13 amino acids. The CDR3 here is CASGQGRNTEAFF. In DNA form, the CDR3 reads TGTGCCAGCGGTCAGGGAAGGAACACTGAAGCTTTCTTT.

The rearrangement links TRBV3-1 (or the pseudogene TRBV3-2) to TRBJ2-6, with 9 bases that match TRBD1. The CDR3 covers 15 residues. The germline CDR1 and CDR2 sequences are LGHDT and YNNKEL (reference sequence). V lost 8 bases to trimming and J lost 2 bases; unmatched junction nucleotides: 4. Here the CDR3 reads CASSGTGTGANVLTF. CDR3 nucleotides: TGTGCCAGCTCCGGGACAGGGACTGGGGCCAACGTCCTGACTTTC.

The chain combines TRBV6-1 with TRBJ2-6; a weak D match, TRBD1 (6 bases). The CDR3 has 19 amino acids. V lost 0 bases and J 0 bases, leaving 15 bases between the germline ends. Germline lookup yields CDR1 MNHNS and CDR2 SASEGT. For the CDR3, the DNA is TGTGCCAGCAGTGAAGCCGTACAGGGTTTTAGCTCTGGGGCCAACGTCCTGACTTTC. Its translation is CASSEAVQGFSSGANVLTF.

V and J are TRBV5-6 and TRBJ2-1, with D possibly being TRBD1 (6 bases). The CDR3 extends over 16 amino acids. Germline lookup yields CDR1 SGHDT and CDR2 YYEEEE. The germline V and J ends were trimmed by 2 bases and 12 bases, with 24 bases remaining between them. This chain's CDR3 is CASSLLDRNPPTGQFF. The DNA for the CDR3 is TGTGCCAGCAGCTTACTGGACAGAAATCCCCCTACAGGGCAGTTCTTC.

As DNA, the CDR3 is TGTGCCAGCAGCACCACACGACAGGGACTGAACACCGGGGAGCTGTTTTTT. Residues: CASSTTRQGLNTGELFF. The rearrangement joins TRBV7-9 to TRBJ2-2; D may be TRBD1 (7 bases). The CDR3 covers 17 residues. Trimming cost V 5 bases and J 1 base, with 17 bases left between them. Germline CDR1 is SEHNR and CDR2 is FQNEAQ (reference sequence).

The chain employs TRBV7-3 and TRBJ2-3, with TRBD2 matching over 10 bases. The CDR3 sequence is 15 residues long. V trimming: 4 bases; J trimming: 2 bases; junction bases outside the gene matches: 3. Germline V gene lookup returns CDR1 SGHTA and CDR2 FQGTGA. The chain's CDR3 is CASSSSGGPTDTQYF. The CDR3, as DNA: TGTGCCAGCAGCTCTAGCGGGGGCCCCACAGATACGCAGTATTTT.

The table lists this clone with a few counts. This chain uses TRBV3-1 (or the pseudogene TRBV3-2) with TRBJ1-1; 8 bases line up with TRBD1. Germline V gene sequence: CDR1 LGHDT, CDR2 YNNKEL (reference sequence). The CDR3 has 13 amino acids. The J segment lost 4 bases and the V segment lost 8 bases, leaving 6 bases of the junction unmatched. In DNA, the CDR3 is TGTGCCAGCCTGCGACAGGGGCGCACTGAAGCTTTCTTT. This gives the protein CASLRQGRTEAFF.